These T cell receptor beta chains were read from a single sample in a study of blood T cell repertoires in COVID-19. Generated by immunoSEQ multiplex PCR, the TCRdb table keeps only in-frame clones and is missing some. The sample gives almost 300,000 clones, approximately 86% of which show up once; 1.3% is in the top ten. The sample was peripheral blood. The receptors shown here come from a man aged 65 to 85 with acute or convalescent COVID-19. Each CDR3 is given with its conserved first and last residue. D genes are given only for firm matches. Clone size is not always given. Where it is, it says once, few, many or a class for expanded clones.

>TRBV19|-|few|TRBJ1-2
TGTGCCAGTAGTATGGACACCGACTATGGCTACACCTTC
CASSMDTDYGYTF
>TRBV9|TRBD2|-|TRBJ2-5
TGTGCCAGCAGCGTAGGACTAGCGGGAGCTGAGACCCAGTACTTC
CASSVGLAGAETQYF
>TRBV23-1|TRBD2|-|TRBJ2-3
TGCGCCAGCAGTCAAAACCCCACGGGAGGGCCCGGCACAGATACGCAGTATTTT
CASSQNPTGGPGTDTQYF
>TRBV6-6|TRBD2|-|TRBJ2-2
TGTGCCAGCAGGGCGGGGGGGGCCCTCACCGGGGAGCTGTTTTTT
CASRAGGALTGELFF
>TRBV28|TRBD1|-|TRBJ1-1
TGTGCCAGCAGTGGGACAGGCCGTAATATCTTCTTT
CASSGTGRNIFF
>TRBV7-9|-|-|TRBJ2-5
TGTGCCAGCAGCTTAGACGGAGGCGGTCAAGAGACCCAGTACTTC
CASSLDGGGQETQYF
>TRBV7-2|TRBD2|-|TRBJ2-1
TGTGCCAGCAGCTTAGCCGGATTTAGCGGGAGAAGGAGAAATGAGCAGTTCTTC
CASSLAGFSGRRRNEQFF
>TRBV5-1|TRBD1|-|TRBJ2-7
TGCGCCAGCAGTTCTGTCGCCGGGACAGGGATTTCCTACGAGCAGTACTTC
CASSSVAGTGISYEQYF
>TRBV28|-|-|TRBJ1-4
TGTGCCAGCAGTTTATTGAGTGGGAGTAATGAAAAACTGTTTTTT
CASSLLSGSNEKLFF
>TRBV28|-|-|TRBJ1-5
TGTGCCAGCAGTCCCGGGGTGGGGGGGGGTCAGCCCCAGCATTTT
CASSPGVGGGQPQHF
>TRBV2|TRBD2|-|TRBJ2-2
TGTGCCAGCAGTGAAGTGGGGGGGAGAACCGGGGAGCTGTTTTTT
CASSEVGGRTGELFF
>TRBV11-3|TRBD2|-|TRBJ2-1
TGTGCCAGCAGCCTCAGGACTAGCGGGCCCGAAAGCAATGAGCAGTTCTTC
CASSLRTSGPESNEQFF
>TRBV10-2|-|-|TRBJ2-2
TGCGCCAGCAGGGACTTGGACGGGGAGCTGTTTTTT
CASRDLDGELFF